This is a list of T cell receptor beta chains from one sample in a study of blood T cell repertoires in COVID-19. Sequenced by immunoSEQ multiplex PCR; TCRdb stores in-frame clones only, minus some. The sample yields about 150,000 clones, over 70% seen once. Specimen: peripheral blood. The receptors shown here come from a man in his fifties or sixties with acute or convalescent COVID-19. The CDR3 runs from the conserved cysteine through the conserved F or W. D genes are given only for firm matches. Not every row has a clone size; where given, it reads once, few, many or a size class.

D	J	size	V	DNA	CDR3
-	TRBJ1-2	-	TRBV6-5	TGTGCCAGCACGTCTGGCAACTATGGCTACACCTTC	CASTSGNYGYTF
TRBD1	TRBJ1-5	-	TRBV19	TGTGCCAGTATCGAGGCAGGGGGCAAACAGCCCCAGCATTTT	CASIEAGGKQPQHF
-	TRBJ2-5	-	TRBV6-5	TGTGCCAGCAGTTACTCCCCCGGCGGGGTTGGGGAGACCCAGTACTTC	CASSYSPGGVGETQYF
-	TRBJ2-2	few	TRBV5-1	TGCGCCAGCTTCCCGGGGGGGGGACAGTCGAACACCGGGGAGCTGTTTTTT	CASFPGGGQSNTGELFF
-	TRBJ2-7	-	TRBV5-1	TGCGCCAGCAGCTGGCCTGGTAACGAGCAGTACTTC	CASSWPGNEQYF
-	TRBJ2-1	-	TRBV7-9	TGTGCCAGCAGCTTAGCTGAATTTAGGGGCAATGAGCAGTTCTTC	CASSLAEFRGNEQFF
TRBD1	TRBJ1-2	-	TRBV2	TGTGCCAGCGCGGCGAGGACAGGGTTAAACTATGGCTACACCTTC	CASAARTGLNYGYTF
-	TRBJ2-2	-	TRBV7-2	TGTGCCAGCAGCTTAAAACCTGGCGGGCAAAACACCGGGGAGCTGTTTTTT	CASSLKPGGQNTGELFF
TRBD1	TRBJ1-6	-	TRBV11-2	TGTGCCAGCAGCTTTAACCAGGGGGATTCACCCCTCCACTTT	CASSFNQGDSPLHF
TRBD1	TRBJ1-2	-	TRBV27	TGTGCCAGCAGTTCGGACAGGGGACATGGCTATGGCTACACCTTC	CASSSDRGHGYGYTF
-	TRBJ2-7	few	TRBV18	TGTGCCAGCTCACCCCCCACGGTACCCTACGAGCAGTACTTC	CASSPPTVPYEQYF
-	TRBJ2-2	-	TRBV11-2	TGTGCCAGCAGCTTAGATTCAGGTGTCGGGGGAGGCGGGGAGCTGTTTTTT	CASSLDSGVGGGGELFF
TRBD1	TRBJ1-2	-	TRBV4-3	TGCGCCAGCAGCCAAGGACAGGGAGATGGCTACACCTTC	CASSQGQGDGYTF
-	TRBJ1-3	-	TRBV5-6	TGTGCCAGCAGCAAGACAGGACGTGGAAACACCATATATTTT	CASSKTGRGNTIYF
TRBD1	TRBJ2-2	-	TRBV19	TGTGCCAGTAGTATGGTTTGGACAGGGAAGTACACCGGGGAGCTGTTTTTT	CASSMVWTGKYTGELFF
-	TRBJ1-2	-	TRBV10-3	TGTGCCATCAGTGAACAGCCAAGCCTAGGCTACACCTTC	CAISEQPSLGYTF
TRBD2	TRBJ2-3	-	TRBV11-3	TGTGTGCCGGATACTAGCGGTACAGATACGCAGTATTTT	CVPDTSGTDTQYF
TRBD1	TRBJ2-2	-	TRBV6-5	TGTGCCAGCAGTTCCGGGACAGGGAAAGACACCGGGGAGCTGTTTTTT	CASSSGTGKDTGELFF
-	TRBJ2-3	-	TRBV6-2/TRBV6-3	TGTGCCAGCAGTTTGGACTTCACAGATACGCAGTATTTT	CASSLDFTDTQYF
-	TRBJ2-7	-	TRBV15	TGTGCCACCAGCAGAGTCCTCTCGGCAGGGTCAAACGAGCAGTACTTC	CATSRVLSAGSNEQYF
-	TRBJ2-2	-	TRBV7-6	TGTGCCAGCAGCCTAGGGCAGGGCTCCACCGGGGAGCTGTTTTTT	CASSLGQGSTGELFF
TRBD1	TRBJ1-3	-	TRBV5-5	TGTGCCAGCAGTTACAATCAGGGGGTGCTGGGAAACACCATATATTTT	CASSYNQGVLGNTIYF
-	TRBJ2-5	-	TRBV18	TGTGCCAGCTCACCCCCCCACGGACTACAAGAGACCCAGTACTTC	CASSPPHGLQETQYF
TRBD1	TRBJ2-5	-	TRBV4-3	TGCGCCAGCAGCCACCGAGGACAGGGCGGGGAGACCCAGTACTTC	CASSHRGQGGETQYF
-	TRBJ1-2	few	TRBV2	TGTGCCAGCAGTGCAAAGGCAGGAGGCTATGGCTACACCTTC	CASSAKAGGYGYTF
TRBD2	TRBJ2-1	-	TRBV7-2	TGTGCCAGCAGCCTCGCTAGCGGGGGGAACTACAATGAGCAGTTCTTC	CASSLASGGNYNEQFF
-	TRBJ1-6	-	TRBV3-1/TRBV3-2	TGTGCCAGCAGCCACAGGGTCTCGAATTCACCCCTCCACTTT	CASSHRVSNSPLHF
-	TRBJ2-7	-	TRBV7-2	TGTGCCAGCAGCTTAGACTCCCGGGACTTCGCCTACGAGCAGTACTTC	CASSLDSRDFAYEQYF
TRBD2	TRBJ2-1	-	TRBV19	TGTGCCAGTAGCGACCCTAGCGGGAGATCGAATGAGCAGTTCTTC	CASSDPSGRSNEQFF
-	TRBJ1-1	few	TRBV11-1	TGTGCCAGCAGCTTAAGGGGCATCAACACTGAAGCTTTCTTT	CASSLRGINTEAFF
-	TRBJ1-2	-	TRBV7-2	TGTGCCAGCAGCTTAGGGGGTCAAGGACAGAACTATGGCTACACCTTC	CASSLGGQGQNYGYTF
-	TRBJ1-1	-	TRBV2	TGTGCCAGCAGGATGGGCCTGAACACTGAAGCTTTCTTT	CASRMGLNTEAFF
-	TRBJ2-2	few	TRBV5-1	TGCGCCAGCAGCCCGGTGGGCGGGGATCGCACCGGGGAGCTGTTTTTT	CASSPVGGDRTGELFF
TRBD1	TRBJ1-2	-	TRBV7-2	TGTGCCAGCAGTCGCGACAGGGTTAACTATGGCTACACCTTC	CASSRDRVNYGYTF
-	TRBJ2-2	-	TRBV7-9	TGTGCCAGCAGCTTAGCACTAGTTGAGAACACCGGGGAGCTGTTTTTT	CASSLALVENTGELFF
-	TRBJ1-2	-	TRBV7-2	TGTGCCAGCAGCCCACCGAGAGGGCTAGCTAACTATGGCTACACCTTC	CASSPPRGLANYGYTF
-	TRBJ1-5	-	TRBV3-1/TRBV3-2	TGTGCCAGCAGCCAAGTCCACGGTAGCAATCAGCCCCAGCATTTT	CASSQVHGSNQPQHF
TRBD2	TRBJ2-7	-	TRBV5-6	TGTGCCAGCAGCCCCGGGGGGGGCTACGAGCAGTACTTC	CASSPGGGYEQYF
-	TRBJ2-1	-	TRBV14	TGTGCCAGCAGCTTACTGTGTCAGTTCTTC	CASSLLCQFF
TRBD1	TRBJ2-5	-	TRBV29-1	TGCAGCGTTGTCAGGGGGCGACAAGAGACCCAGTACTTC	CSVVRGRQETQYF
TRBD2	TRBJ2-1	-	TRBV15	TGTGCCACCAGCACCAACCACCGGGGGGTCTACAATGAGCAGTTCTTC	CATSTNHRGVYNEQFF
-	TRBJ1-6	-	TRBV7-9	TGTGCCAGCAGACTAGACGCGAACTATAATTCACCCCTCCACTTT	CASRLDANYNSPLHF
-	TRBJ2-6	many	TRBV3-1/TRBV3-2	TGTGCCAGCAGCCGTACGACAGGCTCCGGGGCCAACGTCCTGACTTTC	CASSRTTGSGANVLTF
TRBD1	TRBJ1-1	once	TRBV7-6	TGTGCCAGCAGCCGCGTAGGGGGTAGGGGGCCAAACACTGAAGCTTTCTTT	CASSRVGGRGPNTEAFF